This TCR beta chain was recorded in a study of blood T cell repertoires in COVID-19. The overall study: The United States, Italy and Spain were the sources of the acute and convalescent COVID-19 samples. Nucleic acid was either cDNA or gDNA, and it came from T cells, B-cell-depleted T cells, or PBMCs.

Authors' analysis steps: Estimated nucleated cell counts came from reference gene primer amplification. Libraries were prepared by immunoSEQ multiplex PCR; TCRdb keeps only in-frame clonotypes and omits some of them. V, J and clone size derive from that table, while D and trimming were established from the DNA sequence. Of 90,000 or so clones detected, 90% appear once; the ten largest clones hold more than 3.5%. Germline V gives CDR1 SGHVS, CDR2 FQNEAQ. The CDR3 runs 16 residues. V was shortened by 6 bases and J by 1 base, with 13 bases between the two germline ends. This TCR was recovered from a woman older than 75 with active or convalescent COVID-19. Sequenced: peripheral blood. The chain is built from TRBV7-8 and TRBJ2-6; D is undetermined. The CDR3 bases are TGTGCCAGCAGTCTTAACCACGGGTCTGGGGCCAACGTCCTGACTTTC. It translates to CASSLNHGSGANVLTF.